The 4 T cell receptor beta chains reported below all come from one sample, sequenced in a study of T-cell reconstitution after alpha-beta-depleted transplantation in children. Unique molecular identifiers were used to barcode this TCRbeta library. A single record per CDR3 protein comes from TCRdb applying MiXCR to the PCR reads. The repertoire includes 210,000 or so distinct CDR3 sequences, 8% to 9.5% of them detected once, and approximately 6.6% sits in the top ten. The material was PBMCs from the stem cell graft donor, obtained from the stem cell graft. The receptors come from a human donor who donated a stem cell graft to a child with acute lymphoblastic leukemia.

In this sample, this clonotype turned up a few times. The rearrangement links TRBV11-2 to TRBJ2-7; D is possibly TRBD1 (5 bases). V was clipped by 1 base and J by 3 bases, with 10 bases between them. The V gene's germline CDR1 is SGHAT and CDR2 FQNNGV. The CDR3 consists of 14 residues. CDR3 nucleotide sequence: TGTGCCAGCAGCTTAGTTACAGGAGTCTACGAGCAGTACTTC. Translating it yields CASSLVTGVYEQYF. Using reference TRBV11-2 and TRBJ2-7 for the parts outside the CDR3, the full variable domain is EAGVAQSPRYKIIEKRQSVAFWCNPISGHATLYWYQQILGQGPKLLIQFQNNGVVDDSQLPKDRFSAERLKGVDSTLKIQPAKLEDSAVYLCASSLVTGVYEQYFGPGTRLTVT.

The rearrangement joins TRBV6-2 or TRBV6-3 to TRBJ1-1; unclear D gene. There are 14 residues in the CDR3. Trimming shortened V by 4 bases and J by 1 base, and 10 bases separated the two germline ends. Germline CDR1 and CDR2: MNHEY and SVGEGT. The CDR3 is CASSSIVPNTEAFF. In DNA form, the CDR3 reads TGTGCCAGCAGTTCCATTGTCCCGAACACTGAAGCTTTCTTT.

V gene TRBV15 combines with J gene TRBJ1-2; D might be TRBD1 (6 bases). Trimming shortened V by 0 bases and J by 5 bases, and 13 bases separated the two germline ends. This CDR3 region has 15 residues. The germline V gene has CDR1 LNHNV and CDR2 YYDKDF (reference sequence). The CDR3 reads CATSRDLVGGYGYTF. CDR3 nucleotides: TGTGCCACCAGCAGAGATCTGGTAGGGGGTTATGGCTACACCTTC.

The chain joins TRBV4-1 to TRBJ1-5; D uncertain. The germline CDR1 and CDR2 sequences are MGHRA and YSYEKL. V gave up 0 bases and J gave up 2 bases, with 8 bases separating them. This CDR3 has 15 residues. The CDR3 DNA reads as TGCGCCAGCAGCCAAGAGGAGGGTGGCAATCAGCCCCAGCATTTT. Translated, it gives CASSQEEGGNQPQHF.